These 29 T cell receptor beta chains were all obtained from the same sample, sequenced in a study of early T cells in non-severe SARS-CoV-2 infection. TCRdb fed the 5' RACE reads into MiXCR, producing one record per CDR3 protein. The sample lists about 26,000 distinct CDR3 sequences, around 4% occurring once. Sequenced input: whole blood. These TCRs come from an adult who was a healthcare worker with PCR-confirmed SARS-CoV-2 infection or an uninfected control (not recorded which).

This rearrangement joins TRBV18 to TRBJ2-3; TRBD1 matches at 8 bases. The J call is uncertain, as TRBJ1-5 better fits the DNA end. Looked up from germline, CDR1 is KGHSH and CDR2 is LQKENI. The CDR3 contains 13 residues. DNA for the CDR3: TGTGCCAGCTTACATGACAGGGGAGATACGCAGCATTTT. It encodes CASLHDRGDTQHF.

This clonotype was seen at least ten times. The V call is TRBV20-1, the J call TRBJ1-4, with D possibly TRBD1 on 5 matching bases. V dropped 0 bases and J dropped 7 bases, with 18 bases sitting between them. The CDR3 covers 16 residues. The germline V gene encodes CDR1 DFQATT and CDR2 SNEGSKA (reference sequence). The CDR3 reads CSAREYWGESAEKLFF. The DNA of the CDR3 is TGCAGTGCTAGAGAGTATTGGGGGGAATCCGCTGAAAAACTGTTTTTT.

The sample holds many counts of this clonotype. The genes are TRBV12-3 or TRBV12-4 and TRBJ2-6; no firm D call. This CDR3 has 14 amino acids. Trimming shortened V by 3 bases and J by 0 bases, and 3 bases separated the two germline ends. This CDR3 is CASSLASGANVLTF. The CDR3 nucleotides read TGTGCCAGCAGTTTGGCCTCTGGGGCCAACGTCCTGACTTTC.

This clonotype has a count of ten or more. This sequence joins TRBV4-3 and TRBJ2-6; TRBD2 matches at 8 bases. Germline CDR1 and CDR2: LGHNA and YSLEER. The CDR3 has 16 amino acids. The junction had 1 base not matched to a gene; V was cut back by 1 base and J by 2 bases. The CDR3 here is CASSQVAGTGANVLTF. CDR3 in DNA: TGCGCCAGCAGCCAAGTAGCGGGAACTGGGGCCAACGTCCTGACTTTC.

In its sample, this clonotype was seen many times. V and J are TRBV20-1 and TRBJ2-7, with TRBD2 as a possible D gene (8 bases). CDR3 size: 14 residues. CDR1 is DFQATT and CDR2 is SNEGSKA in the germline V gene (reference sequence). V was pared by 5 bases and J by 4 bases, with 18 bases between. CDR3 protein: CSAPGGAGVYEQYF. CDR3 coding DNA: TGCAGTGCTCCAGGGGGAGCGGGGGTGTACGAGCAGTACTTC.

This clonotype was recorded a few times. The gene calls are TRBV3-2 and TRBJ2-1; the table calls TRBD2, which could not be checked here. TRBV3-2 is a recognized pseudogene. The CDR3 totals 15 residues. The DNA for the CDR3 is TGTGCCAGCAGCCAAGCCCCTACTAGCGGGAGTAAGCAGTTCTTC. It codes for CASSQAPTSGSKQFF.

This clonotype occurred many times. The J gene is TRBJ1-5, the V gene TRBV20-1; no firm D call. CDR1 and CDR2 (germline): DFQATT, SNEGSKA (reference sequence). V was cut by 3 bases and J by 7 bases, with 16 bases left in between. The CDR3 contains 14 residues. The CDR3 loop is CSASKIGIGQPQHF. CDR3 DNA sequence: TGCAGTGCTAGTAAAATCGGGATTGGGCAGCCCCAGCATTTT.

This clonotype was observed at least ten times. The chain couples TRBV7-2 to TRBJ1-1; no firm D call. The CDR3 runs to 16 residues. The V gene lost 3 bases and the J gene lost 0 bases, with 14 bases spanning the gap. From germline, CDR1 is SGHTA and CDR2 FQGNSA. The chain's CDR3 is CASSFRKGAMNTEAFF. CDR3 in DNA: TGTGCCAGCAGCTTCAGGAAGGGCGCCATGAACACTGAAGCTTTCTTT.

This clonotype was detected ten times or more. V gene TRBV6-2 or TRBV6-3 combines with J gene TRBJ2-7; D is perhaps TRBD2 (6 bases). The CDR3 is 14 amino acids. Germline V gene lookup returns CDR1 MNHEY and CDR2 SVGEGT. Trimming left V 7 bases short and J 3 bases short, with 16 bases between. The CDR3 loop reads CASIKTRSDYEQYF. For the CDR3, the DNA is TGTGCCAGCATTAAGACTAGGTCTGACTACGAGCAGTACTTC.

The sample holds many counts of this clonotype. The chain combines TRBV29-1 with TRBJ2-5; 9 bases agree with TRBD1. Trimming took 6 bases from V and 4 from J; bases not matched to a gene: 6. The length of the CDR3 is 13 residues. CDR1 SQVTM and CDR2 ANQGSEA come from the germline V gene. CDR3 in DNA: TGCAGCGTCATAACAGGGGGCGCAGAGACCCAGTACTTC. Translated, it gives CSVITGGAETQYF.

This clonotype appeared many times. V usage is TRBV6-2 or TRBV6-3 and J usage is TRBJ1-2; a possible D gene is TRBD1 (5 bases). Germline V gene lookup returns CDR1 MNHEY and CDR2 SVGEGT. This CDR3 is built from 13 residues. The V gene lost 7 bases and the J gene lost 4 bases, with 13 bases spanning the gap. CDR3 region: CASKRGAGYGYTF. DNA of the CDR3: TGTGCCAGCAAGAGGGGCGCTGGCTATGGCTACACCTTC.

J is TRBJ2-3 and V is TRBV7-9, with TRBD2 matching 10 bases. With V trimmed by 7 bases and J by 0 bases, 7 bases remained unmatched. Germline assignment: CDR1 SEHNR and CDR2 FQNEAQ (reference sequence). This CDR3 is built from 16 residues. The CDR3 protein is CASTLLLAGSTDTQYF. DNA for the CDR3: TGTGCCAGCACCCTACTACTAGCGGGAAGCACAGATACGCAGTATTTT.

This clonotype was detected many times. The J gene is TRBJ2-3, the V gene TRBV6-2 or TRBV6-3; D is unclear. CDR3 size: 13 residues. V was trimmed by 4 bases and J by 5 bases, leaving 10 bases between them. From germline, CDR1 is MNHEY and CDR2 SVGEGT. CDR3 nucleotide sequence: TGTGCCAGCAGTTGGGTCACCGAAGATACGCAGTATTTT. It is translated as CASSWVTEDTQYF.

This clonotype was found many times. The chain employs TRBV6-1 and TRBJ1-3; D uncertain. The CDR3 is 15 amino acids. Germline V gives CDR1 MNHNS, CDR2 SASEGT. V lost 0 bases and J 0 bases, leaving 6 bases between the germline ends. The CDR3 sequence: CASSEARYSGNTIYF. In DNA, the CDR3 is TGTGCCAGCAGTGAAGCGCGATACTCTGGAAACACCATATATTTT.

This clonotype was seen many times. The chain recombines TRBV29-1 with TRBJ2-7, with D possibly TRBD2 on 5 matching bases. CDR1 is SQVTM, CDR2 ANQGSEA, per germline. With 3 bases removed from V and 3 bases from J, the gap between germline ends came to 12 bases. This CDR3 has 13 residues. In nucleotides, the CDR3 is TGCAGCGTTGACATGTCCGGGAACTACGAGCAGTACTTC. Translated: CSVDMSGNYEQYF.

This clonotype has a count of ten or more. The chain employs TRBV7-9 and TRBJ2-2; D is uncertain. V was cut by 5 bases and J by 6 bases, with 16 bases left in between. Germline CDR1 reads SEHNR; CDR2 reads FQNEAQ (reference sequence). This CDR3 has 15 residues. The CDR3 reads CASSPPWEGPGELFF. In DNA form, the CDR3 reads TGTGCCAGCAGCCCCCCATGGGAAGGACCCGGGGAGCTGTTTTTT.

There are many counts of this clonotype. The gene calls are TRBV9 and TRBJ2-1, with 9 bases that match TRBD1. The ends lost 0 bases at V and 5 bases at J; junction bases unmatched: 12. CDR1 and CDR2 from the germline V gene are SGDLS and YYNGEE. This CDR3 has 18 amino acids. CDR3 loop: CASSVAPRGGQGNNEQFF. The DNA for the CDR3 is TGTGCCAGCAGCGTAGCCCCCCGCGGGGGACAGGGAAACAATGAGCAGTTCTTC.

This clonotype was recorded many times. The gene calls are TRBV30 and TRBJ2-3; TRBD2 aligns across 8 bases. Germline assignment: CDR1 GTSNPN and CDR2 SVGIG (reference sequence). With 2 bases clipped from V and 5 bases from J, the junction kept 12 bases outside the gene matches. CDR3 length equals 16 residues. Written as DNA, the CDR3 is TGTGCCTGGAGTTTGTATCGGGAGGGCCTTGGAGATACGCAGTATTTT. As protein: CAWSLYREGLGDTQYF.

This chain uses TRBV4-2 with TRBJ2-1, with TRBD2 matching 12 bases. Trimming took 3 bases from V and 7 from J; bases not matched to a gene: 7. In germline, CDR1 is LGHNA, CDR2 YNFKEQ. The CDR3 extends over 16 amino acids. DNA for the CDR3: TGTGCCAGCAGCCACCTAGCGGGAGGGCCGGCGAATGAGCAGTTCTTC. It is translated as CASSHLAGGPANEQFF.

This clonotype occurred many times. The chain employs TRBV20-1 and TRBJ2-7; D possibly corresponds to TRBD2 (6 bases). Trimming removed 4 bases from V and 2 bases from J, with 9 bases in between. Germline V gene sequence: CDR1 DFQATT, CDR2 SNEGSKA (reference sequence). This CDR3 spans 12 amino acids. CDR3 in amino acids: CSATGTPYEQYF. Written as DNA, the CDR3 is TGCAGTGCTACCGGGACTCCCTACGAGCAGTACTTC.

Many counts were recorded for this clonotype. Written as DNA, the CDR3 is TGCAGTGCTAGAGGTTACTCCCTACAAGAGACCCAGTACTTC. It encodes CSARGYSLQETQYF. The chain uses TRBV20-1 and TRBJ2-5; D remains unclear. V was clipped by 1 base and J by 2 bases, with 11 bases between them. Germline-derived CDR1 and CDR2 are DFQATT and SNEGSKA (reference sequence). The CDR3 is 14 amino acids.

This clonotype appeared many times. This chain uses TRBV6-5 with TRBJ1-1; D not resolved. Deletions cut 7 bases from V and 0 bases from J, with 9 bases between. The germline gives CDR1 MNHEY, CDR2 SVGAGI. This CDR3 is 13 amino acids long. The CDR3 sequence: CASKAQLNTEAFF. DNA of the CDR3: TGTGCCAGCAAAGCTCAGCTGAACACTGAAGCTTTCTTT.

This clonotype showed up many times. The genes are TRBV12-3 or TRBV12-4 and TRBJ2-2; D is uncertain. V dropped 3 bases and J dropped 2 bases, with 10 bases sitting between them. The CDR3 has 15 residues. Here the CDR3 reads CASSFVATNTGELFF. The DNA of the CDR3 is TGTGCCAGCAGTTTTGTAGCAACCAACACCGGGGAGCTGTTTTTT.

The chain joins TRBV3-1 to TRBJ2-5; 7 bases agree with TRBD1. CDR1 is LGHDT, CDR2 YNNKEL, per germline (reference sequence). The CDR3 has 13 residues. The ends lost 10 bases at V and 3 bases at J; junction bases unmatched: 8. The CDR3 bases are TGTGCCACCGCGGACAGGACTGAAGAGACCCAGTACTTC. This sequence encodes CATADRTEETQYF.

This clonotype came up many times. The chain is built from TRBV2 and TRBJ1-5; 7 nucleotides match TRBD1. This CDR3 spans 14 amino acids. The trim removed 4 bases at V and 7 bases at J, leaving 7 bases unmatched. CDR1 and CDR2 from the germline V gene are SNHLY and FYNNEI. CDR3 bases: TGTGCCAGCAGTGTAGGGGGCTTCCAACAGCCCCAGCATTTT. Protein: CASSVGGFQQPQHF.

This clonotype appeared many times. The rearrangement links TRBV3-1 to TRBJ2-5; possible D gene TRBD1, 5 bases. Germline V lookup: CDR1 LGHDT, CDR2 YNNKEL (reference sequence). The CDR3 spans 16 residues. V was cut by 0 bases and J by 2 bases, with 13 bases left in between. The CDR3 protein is CASSQDLGRAQETQYF. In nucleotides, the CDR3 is TGTGCCAGCAGCCAAGATCTTGGCAGGGCTCAAGAGACCCAGTACTTC.

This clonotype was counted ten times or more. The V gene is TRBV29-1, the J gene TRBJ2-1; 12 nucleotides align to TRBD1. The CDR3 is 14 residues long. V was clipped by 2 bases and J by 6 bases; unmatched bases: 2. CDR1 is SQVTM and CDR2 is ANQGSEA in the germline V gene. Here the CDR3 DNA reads TGCAGCGTTGAAACGGGACAGGGGGCCAATGAGCAGTTCTTC. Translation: CSVETGQGANEQFF.

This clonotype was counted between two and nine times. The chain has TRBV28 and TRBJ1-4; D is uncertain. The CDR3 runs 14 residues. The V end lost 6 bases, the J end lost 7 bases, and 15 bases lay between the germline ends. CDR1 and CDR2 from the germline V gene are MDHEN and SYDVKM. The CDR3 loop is CASSGGASGEKLFF. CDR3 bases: TGTGCCAGCAGCGGTGGCGCATCGGGTGAAAAACTGTTTTTT.

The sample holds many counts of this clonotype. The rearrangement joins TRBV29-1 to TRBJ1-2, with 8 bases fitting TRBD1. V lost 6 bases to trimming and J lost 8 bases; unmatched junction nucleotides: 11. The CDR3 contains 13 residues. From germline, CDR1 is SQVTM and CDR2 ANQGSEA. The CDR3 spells CSVYGQGWGGYTF. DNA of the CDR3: TGCAGCGTCTATGGACAGGGATGGGGAGGCTACACCTTC.